Sequencing of this TCR beta chain was carried out in a study of cytomegalovirus exposure and HLA in healthy donors. Study-wide background: Drawn from HLA-typed donors, roughly 87 million unique TCRs were held in an early data release.

V lost 7 bases, J lost 5 bases, and 12 bases lay in between. Germline CDR1 and CDR2: SGHVS and FQNEAQ. The CDR3 sequence is 14 residues long. PCR employed 60 Vbeta and 13 Jbeta primers. Produced via immunoSEQ multiplex PCR; TCRdb's table is partial and in-frame only. The table lists 90,000 to 150,000 clones, 60% to 85% of them singletons, with less than 4% in the top ten. This receptor was taken from a woman in her twenties or thirties in good health and CMV-seropositive. Specimen: PBMCs. The chain employs TRBV7-8 and TRBJ1-6, with no clear D. The CDR3 sequence is CASTSGPDNSPLHF. CDR3 in DNA: TGTGCCAGCACCTCTGGCCCCGATAATTCACCCCTCCACTTT.